The sequence of this TCR beta chain was determined in a study of blood T cell repertoires in COVID-19. Study overall: Samples of COVID-19 (acute and convalescent) were obtained from the United States, Italy and Spain.

V shed 0 bases and J shed 2 bases, with 11 bases lying between them. Germline V gene data show CDR1 as LGHNA and CDR2 as YSLEER. This CDR3 comprises 15 residues. In the original analysis: Using reference gene primer amplification, nucleated cell counts were estimated. Profiling relied on immunoSEQ multiplex PCR, and the TCRdb table lists in-frame clones only, not all of them. V, J and clone size are those of that table, while D and trimming were read from the DNA. This sample has about 150,000 clones, with more than 80% found just once. Sequencing was carried out using peripheral blood. The receptor was derived from a man aged 18 to 30 with COVID-19, enrolled during active disease. The rearrangement joins TRBV4-3 to TRBJ2-7; a possible D gene is TRBD2 (5 bases). The CDR3 DNA is TGCGCCAGCAGCCAAGAAAGGGTGAGGGCCTACGAGCAGTACTTC. As protein: CASSQERVRAYEQYF.